This entry lists 16 T cell receptor beta chains sequenced from one sample in a study of vaccination effects on CD4 cells after COVID-19. Repertoires were generated with immunoSEQ multiplex PCR, while TCRdb's copy carries only in-frame clones and drops some. The sample yields approximately 61,000 clones, around 78% seen once. Before sequencing took place, the ViraFEST assay used viral peptide pools to expand antigen-specific CD4+ T cells. Following culture for around 10 days, CD4+ T cells were isolated. Subjects were given two BNT162b2 or mRNA-1273 vaccine doses. These receptors' antigens are unknown. The source was CD4+ T cells from PBMCs cultured with HCoV-229E spike peptides, collected after COVID-19 vaccination. These receptors all come from a human donor who received a COVID-19 vaccine.

V is TRBV29-1 and J is TRBJ1-1, with D tentatively TRBD1 (5 bases). Germline assignment: CDR1 SQVTM and CDR2 ANQGSEA. V shed 4 bases and J shed 3 bases, with 12 bases lying between them. This CDR3 has 13 residues. Here the CDR3 reads CSVVWLGDTEAFF. The DNA of the CDR3 is TGCAGCGTTGTCTGGCTGGGGGACACTGAAGCTTTCTTT.

The genes are TRBV5-1 and TRBJ2-2, with TRBD1 identical over 7 bases. CDR1 is SGHRS, CDR2 YFSETQ, per germline. V dropped 7 bases and J dropped 2; count of bases not matched to a gene: 5. This CDR3 region has 14 residues. The CDR3 DNA is TGCGCCAGCCGGACAGGAATAAACACCGGGGAGCTGTTTTTT. This codes for CASRTGINTGELFF. Full variable domain (remainder filled in from reference TRBV5-1 and TRBJ2-2): KAGVTQTPRYLIKTRGQQVTLSCSPISGHRSVSWYQQTPGQGLQFLFEYFSETQRNKGNFPGRFSGRQFSNSRSEMNVSTLELGDSALYLCASRTGINTGELFFGEGSRLTVL.

The chain joins TRBV5-8 to TRBJ2-3; 9 nucleotides line up with TRBD2. The V segment lost 7 bases and the J segment 0 bases; nucleotides outside the gene matches: 15. The CDR3 consists of 18 residues. The V gene's germline CDR1 is SGHTS and CDR2 YDEGEE. CDR3 DNA sequence: TGTGCCAGCCCCCAGGGGCTAGCGGGGTTTTCTAGCACAGATACGCAGTATTTT. Protein sequence: CASPQGLAGFSSTDTQYF. The complete variable domain, with remaining parts taken from reference TRBV5-8 and TRBJ2-3, reads EAGVTQSPTHLIKTRGQQATLRCSPISGHTSVYWYQQALGLGLQFLLWYDEGEERNRGNFPPRFSGRQFPNYSSELNVNALELEDSALYLCASPQGLAGFSSTDTQYFGPGTRLTVL.

This sequence joins TRBV7-2 and TRBJ2-5; maybe TRBD1 (5 bases). Germline CDR1 is SGHTA and CDR2 is FQGNSA. The length of the CDR3 is 18 residues. V was trimmed by 0 bases and J by 5 bases, leaving 22 bases between them. The CDR3 coding sequence is TGTGCCAGCAGCTTAGCGCAGGCAGGCACAGGCGATTGGGAGACCCAGTACTTC. It translates to CASSLAQAGTGDWETQYF.

The chain is built from TRBV7-9 and TRBJ2-1; D is perhaps TRBD2 (7 bases). The ends were cut back, 3 bases at V and 6 bases at J, with 12 bases in the middle. This CDR3 has 14 residues. Per germline, CDR1 SEHNR and CDR2 FQNEAQ (reference sequence). This CDR3 reads CASSFGGPLNEQFF. CDR3 nucleotide sequence: TGTGCCAGCAGCTTCGGGGGGCCACTCAATGAGCAGTTCTTC. Supplemented by reference TRBV7-9 and TRBJ2-1, the full variable domain reads DTGVSQNPRHKITKRGQNVTFRCDPISEHNRLYWYRQTLGQGPEFLTYFQNEAQLEKSRLLSDRFSAERPKGSFSTLEIQRTEQGDSAMYLCASSFGGPLNEQFFGPGTRLTVL.

The chain uses TRBV6-2 or TRBV6-3 and TRBJ2-7; the D call may be TRBD1 or TRBD2 (5 bases each). The CDR3 is 13 amino acids. Trimming left V 5 bases short and J 6 bases short, with 14 bases between. Germline V gives CDR1 MNHEY, CDR2 SVGEGT. CDR3 coding DNA: TGTGCCAGCAGTCCCCAGGGAGCGGTCGAGCAGTACGTC. Its protein is CASSPQGAVEQYV.

There are a few counts of this clone. V usage is TRBV6-1 and J usage is TRBJ2-7; D is ambiguous. This CDR3 has 14 residues. The V end lost 1 base, the J end lost 4 bases, and 11 bases lay between the germline ends. Germline loops: CDR1 MNHNS, CDR2 SASEGT. CDR3 in amino acids: CASSEVGTAYEQYV. DNA for the CDR3: TGTGCCAGCAGTGAAGTCGGTACAGCTTACGAGCAGTACGTC.

The rearrangement links TRBV28 to TRBJ1-5; D unclear. Per germline, CDR1 MDHEN and CDR2 SYDVKM. The CDR3 covers 16 residues. The germline V and J ends were trimmed by 5 bases and 6 bases, with 20 bases remaining between them. CDR3 bases: TGTGCCAGCAGTCCACCAAACCCCGGGAGGAGTCAGCCCCAGCATTTT. It is translated as CASSPPNPGRSQPQHF. The full variable domain, in which reference TRBV28 and TRBJ1-5 provide the parts outside the CDR3, is DVKVTQSSRYLVKRTGEKVFLECVQDMDHENMFWYRQDPGLGLRLIYFSYDVKMKEKGDIPEGYSVSREKKERFSLILESASTNQTSMYLCASSPPNPGRSQPQHFGDGTRLSIL.

The V and J genes are TRBV6-2 or TRBV6-3 and TRBJ2-2, with a possible D match to TRBD2 (7 bases). Germline CDR1 reads MNHEY; CDR2 reads SVGEGT. CDR3 length: 15 amino acids. V was cut by 3 bases and J by 6 bases, with 14 bases left in between. CDR3 region: CASSYGGAAAGELFF. The CDR3 region has the DNA TGTGCCAGCAGTTATGGGGGGGCAGCCGCCGGGGAGCTGTTTTTT.

This rearrangement joins TRBV5-1 to TRBJ1-4; 8 nucleotides align to TRBD1. Germline loops: CDR1 SGHRS, CDR2 YFSETQ. The CDR3 has 15 residues. V shed 2 bases and J 8 bases; nucleotides not matched to a gene: 8. CDR3 sequence (DNA): TGCGCCAGCAGCTTTCAGGGGGCTATTGGGGAAAAACTGTTTTTT. Translated: CASSFQGAIGEKLFF.

The chain has TRBV19 and TRBJ1-1; D is ambiguous. CDR1 is LNHDA, CDR2 SQIVND, per germline (reference sequence). Trimming pared 5 bases from V and 2 bases from J, leaving 21 bases between. The CDR3 sequence is 17 residues long. The CDR3 sequence: CASSARHGRVINTEAFF. Here the CDR3 DNA reads TGTGCCAGTAGTGCACGTCACGGCCGCGTTATTAACACTGAAGCTTTCTTT.

The V and J genes are TRBV29-1 and TRBJ1-2; D uncertain. The germline V gene has CDR1 SQVTM and CDR2 ANQGSEA. Between the trimmed V and J ends, which lost 5 bases and 3 bases, there was a span of 10 bases. This CDR3 spans 12 amino acids. The DNA for the CDR3 is TGCAGCGTTTGGAGCGGAGACTATGGCTACACCTTC. Its protein product is CSVWSGDYGYTF.

CDR3 DNA: TGTGCCAGCAGCCACTCTAGCGGGGGAAACATTCAGTACTTC. It codes for CASSHSSGGNIQYF. This chain links TRBV3-1 (or the pseudogene TRBV3-2) with TRBJ2-4; 10 positions agree with TRBD2. Germline CDR1 and CDR2: LGHDT and YNNKEL (reference sequence). V lost 3 bases, J lost 6 bases, and 2 bases stayed unmatched. The CDR3 is 14 amino acids.

J is TRBJ2-3 and V is TRBV7-3; TRBD2 aligns across 11 bases. The germline gives CDR1 SGHTA, CDR2 FQGTGA. The CDR3 runs to 16 residues. Trimming at V came to 5 bases and at J to 2 bases, leaving 6 bases not matched to a gene. The CDR3 protein is CASSPRLAGYTDTQYF. In nucleotides, the CDR3 is TGTGCCAGCAGCCCCCGACTAGCGGGGTACACAGATACGCAGTATTTT.

Here the CDR3 reads CASSSRTGDAYGYTF. The CDR3 DNA is TGTGCCAGCAGCAGCAGGACAGGGGACGCCTATGGCTACACCTTC. The chain employs TRBV5-4 and TRBJ1-2; the match to TRBD1 covers 9 bases. The CDR3 extends over 15 amino acids. Germline assignment: CDR1 SGHNT and CDR2 YYREEE (reference sequence). V dropped 4 bases and J dropped 4; count of bases not matched to a gene: 8. The full variable domain, with the rest looked up from reference TRBV5-4 and TRBJ1-2, is ETGVTQSPTHLIKTRGQQVTLRCSSQSGHNTVSWYQQALGQGPQFIFQYYREEENGRGNFPPRFSGLQFPNYSSELNVNALELDDSALYLCASSSRTGDAYGYTFGSGTRLTVV.

V and J are TRBV28 and TRBJ1-2, with D possibly being TRBD1 (5 bases). Germline assignment: CDR1 MDHEN and CDR2 SYDVKM. V lost 2 bases and J lost 4, with 8 bases in between. The CDR3 consists of 13 residues. The CDR3 region has the DNA TGTGCCAGCAGTTTACAGGGACGCTATGGCTACACCTTC. Its protein product is CASSLQGRYGYTF.